The 14 T cell receptor beta chains below all came from one sample that was sequenced in a study of T cells after yellow fever vaccination. In TCRdb, the 5' RACE reads were re-called with MiXCR into one record per CDR3 protein. The sample lists about 300,000 distinct CDR3 sequences; 8.5% to 10% were seen once. The material was CD4+ T cells sorted from PBMCs, obtained 5 days after the yellow fever booster vaccination. The receptors come from a man younger than 35 who received the YFV17D yellow fever vaccine.

This clonotype was observed at least ten times. The genes are TRBV5-1 and TRBJ1-5; 7 positions match TRBD1. Germline V lookup: CDR1 SGHRS, CDR2 YFSETQ. This CDR3 is built from 14 residues. Trimming removed 0 bases from V and 6 bases from J; junction bases left unmatched: 3. CDR3 region: CASSLVDRAQPQHF. The CDR3 coding sequence is TGCGCCAGCAGCTTGGTCGACAGGGCTCAGCCCCAGCATTTT.

The genes are TRBV7-9 and TRBJ2-1; no clear D. The CDR3 consists of 18 residues. V was trimmed by 3 bases and J by 6 bases, leaving 24 bases between them. The V gene's germline CDR1 is SEHNR and CDR2 FQNEAQ (reference sequence). The CDR3, as DNA: TGTGCCAGCAGCTTGGGAAACCCTATGTCCATGGTTCTCAATGAGCAGTTCTTC. Protein sequence: CASSLGNPMSMVLNEQFF.

This clonotype turned up a few times. The chain uses TRBV28 and TRBJ2-2; TRBD1 matches at 9 bases. The V gene end was trimmed by 6 bases and the J gene end by 9 bases; junction bases not matched to a gene: 20. CDR3 length: 18 residues. The germline V gene has CDR1 MDHEN and CDR2 SYDVKM. The DNA for the CDR3 is TGTGCCAGCAGCTCACAGCTCCGGGACAGGGAAATCAGCAGGGAGCTGTTTTTT. Its translation: CASSSQLRDREISRELFF. Combining the CDR3 with reference TRBV28 and TRBJ2-2 gives the whole variable domain DVKVTQSSRYLVKRTGEKVFLECVQDMDHENMFWYRQDPGLGLRLIYFSYDVKMKEKGDIPEGYSVSREKKERFSLILESASTNQTSMYLCASSSQLRDREISRELFFGEGSRLTVL.

This clonotype was recorded a few times. The chain combines TRBV29-1 with TRBJ1-5; a possible D gene is TRBD1 (5 bases). The CDR3 consists of 15 residues. The ends were cut back, 4 bases at V and 6 bases at J, with 19 bases in the middle. Germline V gene data show CDR1 as SQVTM and CDR2 as ANQGSEA. In nucleotides, the CDR3 is TGCAGCGTTGCAAGTACGAGGGACCGATCTCAGCCCCAGCATTTT. Amino acids: CSVASTRDRSQPQHF.

This clonotype was observed a few times. The chain uses TRBV5-1 and TRBJ2-1; D not certain. Trimming took off 0 bases at V and 9 bases at J, with 13 bases between the two ends. The CDR3 spans 14 residues. The germline V gene has CDR1 SGHRS and CDR2 YFSETQ. The CDR3 region has the DNA TGCGCCAGCAGCTTGGTTCCCGCTACAGCTGAGCAGTTCTTC. Protein: CASSLVPATAEQFF. Full variable domain (outside the CDR3, taken from reference TRBV5-1 and TRBJ2-1): KAGVTQTPRYLIKTRGQQVTLSCSPISGHRSVSWYQQTPGQGLQFLFEYFSETQRNKGNFPGRFSGRQFSNSRSEMNVSTLELGDSALYLCASSLVPATAEQFFGPGTRLTVL.

V and J are TRBV20-1 and TRBJ1-5, with 7 bases lining up with TRBD1. The V and J ends lost 5 bases and 5 bases, in that order; junction bases with no gene match: 6. CDR1 DFQATT and CDR2 SNEGSKA come from the germline V gene (reference sequence). The CDR3 contains 13 residues. The CDR3 region is CSAGRGADQPQHF. CDR3 in DNA: TGCAGTGCTGGCAGGGGGGCAGATCAGCCCCAGCATTTT.

The chain links TRBV11-2 to TRBJ2-1, with D hard to call. The CDR3 runs to 16 residues. The germline V and J ends were trimmed by 2 bases and 1 base, with 12 bases remaining between them. The germline gives CDR1 SGHAT, CDR2 FQNNGV. The DNA of the CDR3 is TGTGCCAGCAGCTTACGACCGGATAGATCCTACAATGAGCAGTTCTTC. Its translation: CASSLRPDRSYNEQFF.

The chain couples TRBV12-3 or TRBV12-4 to TRBJ1-4, with TRBD1 as a possible D gene (5 bases). CDR3 length: 14 amino acids. V lost 5 bases, J lost 4 bases, and 11 bases lay in between. CDR3 sequence: CASSGDSHNEKLFF. As DNA, the CDR3 is TGTGCCAGCAGTGGCGACAGCCATAATGAAAAACTGTTTTTT.

The chain carries TRBV5-6 and TRBJ1-2; D call uncertain. In germline, CDR1 is SGHDT, CDR2 YYEEEE. Trimming cost V 6 bases and J 8 bases, with 17 bases left between them. The CDR3 is 13 amino acids. In DNA, the CDR3 is TGTGCCAGCACCCTGACGCGGGGAGGGGGCTACACCTTC. Its translation: CASTLTRGGGYTF.

V gene TRBV5-6 combines with J gene TRBJ2-5; 9 positions match TRBD1. J was trimmed by 5 bases and V by 1 base; bases with no gene match: 6. The germline CDR1 and CDR2 sequences are SGHDT and YYEEEE. The CDR3 extends over 15 amino acids. CDR3 sequence reads: CASSLRGQGGETQYF. CDR3 coding DNA: TGTGCCAGCAGCTTGAGGGGACAGGGTGGCGAGACCCAGTACTTC.

This clonotype was counted a few times. This sequence joins TRBV20-1 and TRBJ1-1; a weak D match, TRBD1 (5 bases). V dropped 2 bases and J dropped 2 bases, with 18 bases sitting between them. In germline, CDR1 is DFQATT, CDR2 SNEGSKA (reference sequence). The CDR3 is 16 amino acids. CDR3 in amino acids: CSARLGGSPHNTEAFF. The CDR3 nucleotides are TGCAGTGCTAGATTGGGGGGGTCCCCTCATAACACTGAAGCTTTCTTT.

This clonotype was seen only once. The chain employs TRBV5-1 and TRBJ2-5; D gene uncertain. The CDR3 length is 15 residues. Germline V gives CDR1 SGHRS, CDR2 YFSETQ. The V end lost 0 bases, the J end lost 1 base, and 10 bases lay between the germline ends. CDR3 in DNA: TGCGCCAGCAGCTTGGAGGCAATGGGCCAAGAGACCCAGTACTTC. As protein: CASSLEAMGQETQYF.

This chain connects TRBV4-1 to TRBJ2-5, with TRBD2 matching over 8 bases. Germline CDR1 is MGHRA and CDR2 is YSYEKL. This CDR3 has 17 residues. V was pared by 2 bases and J by 1 base, with 9 bases of the junction left unmatched. In DNA, the CDR3 is TGCGCCAGCAGCCAACGGGTGAGCGGGGGTTTCCAAGAGACCCAGTACTTC. Translation gives CASSQRVSGGFQETQYF.

A few counts support this clonotype. This sequence joins TRBV6-1 and TRBJ1-5; maybe TRBD1 (5 bases). Germline values: CDR1 MNHNS, CDR2 SASEGT. The CDR3 extends over 16 amino acids. Trimming removed 7 bases at V and 2 bases at J, with 18 bases between. The CDR3 region is CASIVRDPQGNQPQHF. In nucleotides, the CDR3 is TGTGCCAGCATCGTCCGGGACCCCCAGGGCAATCAGCCCCAGCATTTT.